Below, 23 T cell receptor beta chains from the same sample are listed, as sequenced in a study of blood T cell repertoires in COVID-19. Clones were sequenced by immunoSEQ multiplex PCR, and TCRdb holds only the in-frame ones, with some missing. The sample records about 140,000 clones, around 85% being singletons. The specimen sequenced was peripheral blood. Receptors originate from a man between 45 and 60 years old with acute or convalescent COVID-19.

The chain couples TRBV20-1 to TRBJ2-5, with unresolved D. Trimming took off 7 bases at V and 5 bases at J, with 11 bases between the two ends. Germline CDR1 is DFQATT and CDR2 is SNEGSKA (reference sequence). This CDR3 spans 11 amino acids. The CDR3 here is CSVPSHETQYF. The CDR3 DNA reads as TGCAGTGTCCCATCCCATGAGACCCAGTACTTC.

The rearrangement uses TRBV24-1 and TRBJ2-2, with D possibly being TRBD1 (6 bases). The CDR3 runs 16 residues. The V gene's germline CDR1 is KGHDR and CDR2 SFDVKD. V shed 4 bases and J shed 4 bases, with 15 bases lying between them. CDR3 DNA sequence: TGTGCCACCAGTGACCCCAGGGGCGCGGGCACCGGGGAGCTGTTTTTT. It specifies CATSDPRGAGTGELFF.

The rearrangement joins TRBV4-1 to TRBJ2-1, with TRBD2 matching over 7 bases. CDR3 length equals 19 residues. Germline CDR1 MGHRA, CDR2 YSYEKL. Losses at the gene ends were 0 bases for V and 0 bases for J; bases not matched to a gene: 11. CDR3 bases: TGCGCCAGCAGCCAAGATCCCCCTTTAGCGGGCCTCTCCTACAATGAGCAGTTCTTC. Translation gives CASSQDPPLAGLSYNEQFF.

This chain joins TRBV10-3 and TRBJ2-1, with 12 bases fitting TRBD2. The length of the CDR3 is 17 residues. The germline gives CDR1 ENHRY, CDR2 SYGVKD. The V segment lost 5 bases and the J segment 2 bases; nucleotides outside the gene matches: 7. CDR3 sequence reads: CAISKTSGGRAYNEQFF. The DNA of the CDR3 is TGTGCCATCAGTAAGACTAGCGGGGGACGGGCCTACAATGAGCAGTTCTTC.

This sequence joins TRBV3-1 (or the pseudogene TRBV3-2) and TRBJ1-2, with D hard to call. The V end lost 0 bases, the J end lost 4 bases, and 15 bases lay between the germline ends. Germline V gene lookup returns CDR1 LGHDT and CDR2 YNNKEL (reference sequence). The CDR3 totals 16 residues. The CDR3 is CASSQDRRGRSYGYTF. CDR3 nucleotides: TGTGCCAGCAGCCAAGATAGACGGGGTAGAAGCTATGGCTACACCTTC.

This clone was seen a handful of times. The J gene is TRBJ2-7, the V gene TRBV27; D is perhaps TRBD1 (6 bases). V gave up 1 base and J gave up 3 bases, with 13 bases separating them. This CDR3 contains 15 residues. Germline values: CDR1 MNHEY, CDR2 SMNVEV (reference sequence). The CDR3 spells CASSLFPGAGYEQYF. The CDR3 DNA sequence: TGTGCCAGCAGTTTATTCCCAGGGGCCGGCTACGAGCAGTACTTC.

The chain recombines TRBV18 with TRBJ2-2; 14 bases fit TRBD2. This CDR3 comprises 16 residues. With 3 bases clipped from V and 5 bases from J, the junction kept 2 bases outside the gene matches. CDR1 KGHSH and CDR2 LQKENI come from the germline V gene. The CDR3 loop reads CASSPGLAGVTGELFF. The DNA for the CDR3 is TGTGCCAGCTCACCGGGACTAGCGGGGGTGACCGGGGAGCTGTTTTTT.

The chain combines TRBV19 with TRBJ1-4, with TRBD1 matching 8 bases. V gave up 7 bases and J gave up 5 bases; unmatched junction bases: 6. CDR1 and CDR2 (germline): LNHDA, SQIVND (reference sequence). The CDR3 totals 14 residues. The CDR3 nucleotides are TGTGCCAGTAACGGGGGACAGGTGAATGAAAAACTGTTTTTT. As protein: CASNGGQVNEKLFF. Based on the CDR3 plus reference TRBV19 and TRBJ1-4, the full variable domain is DGGITQSPKYLFRKEGQNVTLSCEQNLNHDAMYWYRQDPGQGLRLIYYSQIVNDFQKGDIAEGYSVSREKKESFPLTVTSAQKNPTAFYLCASNGGQVNEKLFFGSGTQLSVL.

J is TRBJ2-3 and V is TRBV11-2; 8 bases map to TRBD2. The CDR3 is made up of 14 amino acids. The trim removed 4 bases at V and 6 bases at J, leaving 6 bases unmatched. Germline CDR1 and CDR2: SGHAT and FQNNGV. CDR3 DNA: TGTGCCAGCAGCTCCGGGACTAGTTTGGATACGCAGTATTTT. Translating gives CASSSGTSLDTQYF.

The gene calls are TRBV9 and TRBJ2-2; maybe TRBD2 (6 bases). Deletions cut 2 bases from V and 1 base from J, with 12 bases between. The V gene's germline CDR1 is SGDLS and CDR2 YYNGEE. The CDR3 loop spans 16 amino acids. The CDR3 DNA follows: TGTGCCAGCAGCGTCCTAGCGCAAATGAACACCGGGGAGCTGTTTTTT. This sequence encodes CASSVLAQMNTGELFF.

The gene calls are TRBV24-1 and TRBJ2-2, with D tentatively TRBD1 (6 bases). Trimming removed 3 bases from V and 0 bases from J, with 13 bases in between. Germline lookup yields CDR1 KGHDR and CDR2 SFDVKD. CDR3 size: 17 residues. The chain's CDR3 is CATSDPAGTTNTGELFF. The CDR3 coding sequence is TGTGCCACCAGTGATCCAGCCGGGACAACGAACACCGGGGAGCTGTTTTTT.

This chain links TRBV6-4 with TRBJ2-1; 8 bases agree with TRBD2. Germline V gene data show CDR1 as MRHNA and CDR2 as SNTAGT. The CDR3 spans 15 residues. Trimming removed 5 bases from V and 4 bases from J; junction bases left unmatched: 7. CDR3 DNA sequence: TGTGCCAGCAGTCAAAGCGGGGGTCCATACAATGAGCAGTTCTTC. Protein: CASSQSGGPYNEQFF.

V usage is TRBV14 and J usage is TRBJ2-7, with no clear D. The CDR3 has 12 amino acids. The germline V gene has CDR1 SGHDN and CDR2 FVKESK. Trimming took off 4 bases at V and 6 bases at J, with 10 bases between the two ends. The CDR3 DNA follows: TGTGCCAGCAGCCTAATGTCCGGCGAGCAGTACTTC. Translated: CASSLMSGEQYF.

The rearrangement uses TRBV18 and TRBJ1-1, with 7 bases fitting TRBD1. Looked up from germline, CDR1 is KGHSH and CDR2 is LQKENI. The CDR3 is 14 residues long. Unmatched junction bases numbered 8, after V lost 5 bases and J lost 5 bases. Here the CDR3 reads CASSGKTGQTEAFF. The CDR3 nucleotides are TGTGCCAGCTCAGGGAAGACAGGGCAAACTGAAGCTTTCTTT.

This clone appeared once. The chain joins TRBV9 to TRBJ2-1; 8 bases map to TRBD2. Germline lookup yields CDR1 SGDLS and CDR2 YYNGEE. The CDR3 sequence is 15 residues long. V dropped 3 bases and J dropped 0; count of bases not matched to a gene: 2. CDR3 sequence: CASSGSGGSYNEQFF. CDR3 nucleotide sequence: TGTGCCAGCAGCGGGAGCGGGGGCTCCTACAATGAGCAGTTCTTC.

This clone was counted only a few times. The V call is TRBV5-6, the J call TRBJ1-1; D may be TRBD1 (6 bases). The CDR3 covers 14 residues. Deletions cut 4 bases from V and 2 bases from J, with 12 bases between. The V gene's germline CDR1 is SGHDT and CDR2 YYEEEE. CDR3 sequence (DNA): TGTGCCAGCAGCGACTGGACAGCAAACACTGAAGCTTTCTTT. Translation: CASSDWTANTEAFF.

The chain is built from TRBV12-5 and TRBJ1-1; 11 nucleotides align to TRBD1. Germline V gene sequence: CDR1 LGHNT, CDR2 FRNRAP. The V gene end was trimmed by 1 base and the J gene end by 1 base; junction bases not matched to a gene: 8. The CDR3 is 18 amino acids. In nucleotides, the CDR3 is TGTGCTAGTGGTTTGGCACGGACAGGGGGCTGGGAGAACACTGAAGCTTTCTTT. Amino acids: CASGLARTGGWENTEAFF.

V gene TRBV2 combines with J gene TRBJ1-1, with TRBD1 matching 9 bases. Germline lookup yields CDR1 SNHLY and CDR2 FYNNEI. Germline trimming cut 6 bases from V and 1 base from J; bases unmatched to any gene: 6. The length of the CDR3 is 15 residues. The DNA of the CDR3 is TGTGCCAGCAGGGGGGACAGGGCCGGGAACACTGAAGCTTTCTTT. It encodes CASRGDRAGNTEAFF.

There are a few counts of this clone. The chain uses TRBV10-3 and TRBJ2-2; D might be TRBD1 (6 bases). CDR1 is ENHRY, CDR2 SYGVKD, per germline. V was cut by 5 bases and J by 5 bases, with 9 bases left in between. This CDR3 is built from 13 residues. CDR3 region: CAISKTGTGELFF. CDR3 nucleotides: TGTGCCATCAGTAAGACAGGAACCGGGGAGCTGTTTTTT.

The chain is built from TRBV3-1 (or the pseudogene TRBV3-2) and TRBJ2-7; 8 bases line up with TRBD2. Germline V lookup: CDR1 LGHDT, CDR2 YNNKEL (reference sequence). The CDR3 is 15 residues long. V shed 1 base, J shed 6 bases, and the junction held 8 bases outside the gene matches. DNA for the CDR3: TGTGCCAGCAGCCAAGTCCTCCGGGGGGGCCGCGAGCAGTACTTC. The encoded protein is CASSQVLRGGREQYF.

The chain combines TRBV9 with TRBJ2-7; 9 bases are a match to TRBD1. Unmatched junction bases numbered 4, after V lost 3 bases and J lost 6 bases. The CDR3 has 13 amino acids. Germline-derived CDR1 and CDR2 are SGDLS and YYNGEE. The CDR3 loop is CASSEGTGTEQYF. The CDR3 DNA sequence: TGTGCCAGCAGCGAGGGGACAGGGACCGAGCAGTACTTC.

This chain connects TRBV27 to TRBJ1-2; D unclear. The CDR3 is 15 residues long. V was clipped by 4 bases and J by 3 bases, with 15 bases between them. Germline CDR1 MNHEY, CDR2 SMNVEV (reference sequence). This CDR3 is CASSSRVGGDYGYTF. DNA for the CDR3: TGTGCCAGCAGTTCCCGAGTGGGCGGGGACTATGGCTACACCTTC.

The genes are TRBV13 and TRBJ2-3, with 9 bases matching TRBD2. CDR3 length equals 17 residues. Germline CDR1 reads PRHDT; CDR2 reads FYEKMQ (reference sequence). V lost 0 bases to trimming and J lost 2 bases; unmatched junction nucleotides: 6. The CDR3: CASSLGRAGGVTDTQYF. CDR3 nucleotides: TGTGCCAGCAGCTTAGGCCGGGCGGGAGGGGTCACAGATACGCAGTATTTT.